Shown below are 23 T cell receptor beta chains from a single sample sequenced in a study of blood T cell repertoires in COVID-19. Libraries were prepared by immunoSEQ multiplex PCR; TCRdb keeps only in-frame clonotypes and omits some of them. This table has about 300,000 clones, about 90% appearing once. Sequenced material: PBMCs or T cells enriched from blood (not recorded which). These receptors all come from a woman aged 30 to 39 who had recovered from COVID-19.

V and J are TRBV3-1 (or the pseudogene TRBV3-2) and TRBJ2-1, with TRBD2 matching 8 bases. Unmatched junction bases numbered 6, after V lost 4 bases and J lost 7 bases. Looked up from germline, CDR1 is LGHDT and CDR2 is YNNKEL (reference sequence). The length of the CDR3 is 14 residues. In DNA form, the CDR3 reads TGTGCCAGCAGCCGTCTAGCGGGCGTGAATGAGCAGTTCTTC. Translated: CASSRLAGVNEQFF.

This chain uses TRBV30 with TRBJ2-1; 8 positions agree with TRBD2. Germline V gene sequence: CDR1 GTSNPN, CDR2 SVGIG (reference sequence). This CDR3 spans 12 amino acids. Losses at the gene ends were 3 bases for V and 7 bases for J; bases not matched to a gene: 2. The CDR3 sequence: CAWRAGGNEQFF. For the CDR3, the DNA is TGTGCCTGGAGGGCGGGGGGTAATGAGCAGTTCTTC.

The CDR3 region is CASSWGLNQPQHF. The CDR3 DNA follows: TGCGCCAGCAGCTGGGGCCTGAATCAGCCCCAGCATTTT. The V gene is TRBV5-1, the J gene TRBJ1-5; D might be TRBD1 (5 bases). The CDR3 runs to 13 residues. Germline-derived CDR1 and CDR2 are SGHRS and YFSETQ. V gave up 3 bases and J gave up 4 bases, with 8 bases separating them. The full variable domain, in which reference TRBV5-1 and TRBJ1-5 provide the parts outside the CDR3, is KAGVTQTPRYLIKTRGQQVTLSCSPISGHRSVSWYQQTPGQGLQFLFEYFSETQRNKGNFPGRFSGRQFSNSRSEMNVSTLELGDSALYLCASSWGLNQPQHFGDGTRLSIL.

The V and J genes are TRBV29-1 and TRBJ1-6, with 9 bases identical to TRBD1. The CDR3 runs to 14 residues. From germline, CDR1 is SQVTM and CDR2 ANQGSEA. With V trimmed by 7 bases and J by 9 bases, 10 bases remained unmatched. CDR3 protein: CSALQGAPGSPLHF. CDR3 nucleotides: TGCAGCGCCCTACAGGGGGCGCCGGGTTCACCCCTCCACTTT.

The chain employs TRBV14 and TRBJ2-3; 8 bases are shared with TRBD2. The CDR3 has 15 amino acids. Trimming took 2 bases from V and 5 from J; bases not matched to a gene: 6. The germline gives CDR1 SGHDN, CDR2 FVKESK. This CDR3 is CASSQSGGAGDTQYF. As DNA, the CDR3 is TGTGCCAGCAGCCAATCCGGGGGGGCCGGAGATACGCAGTATTTT.

This clone was counted only a few times. The gene calls are TRBV19 and TRBJ1-1, with a weak D call TRBD1 (5 bases). CDR3 length equals 17 residues. CDR1 and CDR2 (germline): LNHDA, SQIVND (reference sequence). V gave up 7 bases and J gave up 1 base, with 22 bases separating them. The CDR3 here is CASNDSPRTLENTEAFF. As DNA, the CDR3 is TGTGCCAGTAACGATAGCCCCCGGACACTCGAGAACACTGAAGCTTTCTTT.

This clone occurred a few times. The chain is built from TRBV7-9 and TRBJ2-3; 11 nucleotides align to TRBD2. Germline lookup yields CDR1 SEHNR and CDR2 FQNEAQ (reference sequence). The ends lost 6 bases at V and 5 bases at J; junction bases unmatched: 7. The CDR3 has 15 residues. CDR3 DNA sequence: TGTGCCAGCAGTCAACTAGCGGGGGACCAAGATACGCAGTATTTT. Translated: CASSQLAGDQDTQYF.

The chain employs TRBV4-3 and TRBJ1-2, with TRBD1 matching 7 bases. The CDR3 covers 15 residues. Losses at the gene ends were 1 base for V and 4 bases for J; bases not matched to a gene: 6. Germline CDR1 LGHNA, CDR2 YSLEER. The CDR3 spells CASSQGRGTVYGYTF. In nucleotides, the CDR3 is TGCGCCAGCAGCCAAGGACGGGGGACAGTCTATGGCTACACCTTC.

Details on this clone: This CDR3 is missing its conserved last phenylalanine or tryptophan, likely due to a read error. It is unclear where the CDR3 begins or ends on the DNA, so no DNA is shown, and the CDR3 is as TCRdb lists it. The chain employs TRBV12-3 or TRBV12-4 and TRBJ1-1. The CDR3 is 13 residues long, ends included. The CDR3 is CASSLQRSSPPMM.

The V call is TRBV24-1, the J call TRBJ2-3; 8 bases align to TRBD2. The CDR3 length is 15 residues. Germline values: CDR1 KGHDR, CDR2 SFDVKD. V dropped 8 bases and J dropped 2; count of bases not matched to a gene: 8. Here the CDR3 DNA reads TGTGCCACCACCGAGGTGCGGGGGGCCACAGATACGCAGTATTTT. It specifies CATTEVRGATDTQYF.

This chain links TRBV7-9 with TRBJ1-2, with 8 bases identical to TRBD1. Germline-derived CDR1 and CDR2 are SEHNR and FQNEAQ (reference sequence). The CDR3 consists of 12 residues. With 5 bases clipped from V and 8 bases from J, the junction kept 4 bases outside the gene matches. The CDR3 nucleotides read TGTGCCAGCAGCCCGACAGGGGTCGGCTACACCTTC. This codes for CASSPTGVGYTF.

The chain couples TRBV7-2 to TRBJ1-4, with D tentatively TRBD1 (5 bases). Germline CDR1 SGHTA, CDR2 FQGNSA. Deletions cut 5 bases from V and 11 bases from J, with 12 bases between. This CDR3 has 12 residues. The CDR3 nucleotides read TGTGCCAGCAGCGGGGCCTCTCTGAAACTGTTTTTT. This gives the protein CASSGASLKLFF.

The chain couples TRBV3-1 (or the pseudogene TRBV3-2) to TRBJ1-2; TRBD1 matches at 9 bases. V was pared by 0 bases and J by 4 bases, with 6 bases of the junction left unmatched. CDR3 length: 16 amino acids. Germline CDR1 is LGHDT and CDR2 is YNNKEL (reference sequence). The chain's CDR3 is CASSQELGTGTYGYTF. CDR3 nucleotides: TGTGCCAGCAGCCAAGAACTTGGGACAGGGACCTATGGCTACACCTTC.

The chain joins TRBV3-1 (or the pseudogene TRBV3-2) to TRBJ2-3, with D tentatively TRBD2 (5 bases). The CDR3 is made up of 18 amino acids. Trimming pared 0 bases from V and 6 bases from J, leaving 22 bases between. The germline CDR1 and CDR2 sequences are LGHDT and YNNKEL (reference sequence). The CDR3 spells CASSQDLPGVAYSDTQYF. CDR3 in DNA: TGTGCCAGCAGCCAAGATCTTCCGGGCGTAGCGTACTCGGATACGCAGTATTTT.

This rearrangement joins TRBV7-2 to TRBJ1-1; D is unclear. CDR1 is SGHTA, CDR2 FQGNSA, per germline. V lost 5 bases and J 8 bases, leaving 15 bases between the germline ends. The CDR3 covers 13 residues. The CDR3 sequence: CASSPRRVGEAFF. The DNA of the CDR3 is TGTGCCAGCAGCCCCCGACGGGTCGGCGAAGCTTTCTTT.

V usage is TRBV5-1 and J usage is TRBJ2-3, with TRBD2 as a possible D gene (6 bases). Looked up from germline, CDR1 is SGHRS and CDR2 is YFSETQ. Deletions cut 0 bases from V and 6 bases from J, with 8 bases between. The CDR3 contains 13 residues. In DNA, the CDR3 is TGCGCCAGCAGCTTGGAGGGACTGGATACGCAGTATTTT. Translating it yields CASSLEGLDTQYF.

The chain is built from TRBV12-3 or TRBV12-4 and TRBJ1-2, with TRBD1 matching 7 bases. V dropped 6 bases and J dropped 3; count of bases not matched to a gene: 4. The CDR3 spans 13 residues. The chain's CDR3 is CASSQDRDYGYTF. CDR3 coding DNA: TGTGCCAGCAGCCAAGACAGGGACTATGGCTACACCTTC.

This sequence joins TRBV4-3 and TRBJ1-2; D not resolved. Germline V gene lookup returns CDR1 LGHNA and CDR2 YSLEER. V lost 0 bases and J 0 bases, leaving 8 bases between the germline ends. The CDR3 contains 15 residues. CDR3 DNA sequence: TGCGCCAGCAGCCAAGATCGGGTAGCTAACTATGGCTACACCTTC. Its protein is CASSQDRVANYGYTF.

The chain is built from TRBV11-2 and TRBJ2-1, with a possible D match to TRBD2 (7 bases). The length of the CDR3 is 17 residues. Germline CDR1 reads SGHAT; CDR2 reads FQNNGV. Trimming stripped 1 base from V and 0 bases from J, with 13 bases between. The CDR3 sequence: CASSLVPAGASYNEQFF. The CDR3 DNA is TGTGCCAGCAGCTTAGTTCCGGCGGGGGCCTCCTACAATGAGCAGTTCTTC.

This chain links TRBV2 with TRBJ2-7; a weak D match, TRBD2 (5 bases). The V end was cut by 1 base, the J end by 4 bases, with 14 bases between. This CDR3 has 15 amino acids. Germline CDR1 SNHLY, CDR2 FYNNEI. CDR3 bases: TGTGCCAGCAGTGAAGATCGGGGAATTTGGTACGAGCAGTACTTC. The encoded protein is CASSEDRGIWYEQYF.

The chain recombines TRBV19 with TRBJ2-3; TRBD2 matches 13 bases. With V trimmed by 7 bases and J by 2 bases, 9 bases remained unmatched. This CDR3 contains 17 residues. Germline-derived CDR1 and CDR2 are LNHDA and SQIVND (reference sequence). The CDR3 DNA reads TGTGCCAGTATGCGGACTAGCGGGGGAAAAGTCACAGATACGCAGTATTTT. This gives the protein CASMRTSGGKVTDTQYF.

The chain employs TRBV7-2 and TRBJ2-3; D is possibly TRBD1 (5 bases). V was pared by 1 base and J by 5 bases, with 10 bases between. Germline V gene lookup returns CDR1 SGHTA and CDR2 FQGNSA. This CDR3 is 14 amino acids long. The CDR3 nucleotides are TGTGCCAGCAGCTTAGTAGGGGTGGGAGATACGCAGTATTTT. This codes for CASSLVGVGDTQYF.

This clone was observed a single time. The chain links TRBV5-1 to TRBJ2-5, with 8 positions matching TRBD2. The junction had 2 bases not matched to a gene; V was cut back by 4 bases and J by 3 bases. Looked up from germline, CDR1 is SGHRS and CDR2 is YFSETQ. This CDR3 contains 13 residues. CDR3 sequence: CASSGGLEETQYF. The CDR3, as DNA: TGCGCCAGCAGCGGGGGACTAGAAGAGACCCAGTACTTC.